The 10 T cell receptor beta chains reported below all come from one sample, sequenced in a study of tumor and adjacent non-tumor tissue in lung cancer. This sample's RNA came from whole unsorted tissue. The library came from three nested PCR rounds adapted from ARM-PCR protocols. MiXCR was run by TCRdb on the multiplex PCR reads, yielding one entry per CDR3 protein. The table includes fewer than 80,000 distinct CDR3 sequences, approximately 68% detected once. The specimen sequenced was lung tumor tissue. The receptors here all came from a woman between 70 and 85 years old with non-small cell lung cancer.

This clonotype was seen ten or more times. The V gene is TRBV30, the J gene TRBJ2-2, with D perhaps assigned TRBD1 or TRBD2 (5 bases each). The CDR3 is made up of 14 amino acids. Deletions cut 1 base from V and 4 bases from J, with 10 bases between. CDR1 GTSNPN and CDR2 SVGIG come from the germline V gene (reference sequence). The CDR3 loop is CAWSGGTSTGELFF. In DNA, the CDR3 is TGTGCCTGGAGTGGGGGGACCAGCACCGGGGAGCTGTTTTTT.

On this clonotype itself: The final CDR3 position lacks the conserved phenylalanine or tryptophan, pointing to a likely read error. V is TRBV11-1 and J is TRBJ2-7; 10 bases map to TRBD1. The V gene end was trimmed by 10 bases and the J gene end by 3 bases; junction bases not matched to a gene: 6. The CDR3 loop spans 13 amino acids. Germline CDR1 and CDR2: SGHAT and FQDESV (reference sequence). As DNA, the CDR3 is TGTGCCATCAGGAGGACAGGGGGCTACGAGCAGTACATC. It yields the protein CAIRRTGGYEQYI.

The chain has TRBV4-1 and TRBJ2-7, with D perhaps TRBD1 (5 bases). Looked up from germline, CDR1 is MGHRA and CDR2 is YSYEKL. Trimming left V 3 bases short and J 6 bases short, with 24 bases between. This CDR3 is 17 amino acids long. DNA for the CDR3: TGCGCCAGCAGCCATCTGTTCTCGAGAGCCAGGGTACCCGAGCAGTACTTC. Translated, it gives CASSHLFSRARVPEQYF.

Notes on this clonotype: Since the CDR3 does not end with the conserved phenylalanine or tryptophan, this likely comes from a read error. V usage is TRBV29-1 and J usage is TRBJ2-7; a possible D gene is TRBD1 (6 bases). The germline gives CDR1 SQVTM, CDR2 ANQGSEA. Trimming left V 6 bases short and J 6 bases short, with 18 bases between. This CDR3 comprises 13 residues. The CDR3 loop is CSVRDMGLGEQYL. The CDR3 DNA is TGCAGCGTCAGGGACATGGGGCTCGGCGAGCAGTACCTC.

This clonotype has a count of ten or more. This rearrangement joins TRBV11-2 to TRBJ2-1; TRBD2 matches 8 bases. Germline loops: CDR1 SGHAT, CDR2 FQNNGV. Trimming cost V 0 bases and J 4 bases; bases outside gene matches: 5. The CDR3 is made up of 16 amino acids. The CDR3 reads CASSLDGSGEYNEQFF. The DNA of the CDR3 is TGTGCCAGCAGCTTAGATGGTAGCGGGGAATACAATGAGCAGTTCTTC.

Of note for this clonotype: In this CDR3 the conserved last residue, phenylalanine or tryptophan, is missing, so a read error is likely. The chain employs TRBV6-1 and TRBJ2-2; D unresolved. The CDR3 sequence is 14 residues long. Looked up from germline, CDR1 is MNHNS and CDR2 is SASEGT. CDR3 DNA: TGTGCCAGCAGTCTTCAGGCGAACATCGGGGAGCTGTTTTAT. Amino acid sequence: CASSLQANIGELFY.

In the case of this clonotype: A read error may be the cause here, since a much bigger clone is one base away. No DNA is shown, since the ends of the CDR3 on it are uncertain; the CDR3 is the one TCRdb lists. The chain uses TRBV24-1 and TRBJ2-1; the D call of TRBD1 is as the table states it, not checked on the DNA. The CDR3 numbers 15 amino acids, ends counted. Germline V CDR1 and CDR2: KGHDR, SFDVKD. The CDR3 loop is CATKFWGRGINEQSF.

As to this clonotype: At one end the junction does not follow the germline gene, possibly because of a read error. The J gene is TRBJ1-5, the V gene TRBV11-1, with 10 nucleotides matching TRBD1. The length of the CDR3 is 15 residues. Germline CDR1 reads SGHAT; CDR2 reads FQDESV (reference sequence). As DNA, the CDR3 is TGTGCCAGCAGCACAGGGACAGGGGCCCATCAGTCCCAGCATTTC. It yields the protein CASSTGTGAHQSQHF.

In the case of this clonotype: At one end the junction does not follow the germline gene, possibly because of a read error. The rearrangement uses TRBV19 and TRBJ2-7; D may match TRBD1 or TRBD2 (5 bases each). There are 13 residues in the CDR3. Germline-derived CDR1 and CDR2 are LNHDA and SQIVND (reference sequence). This chain's CDR3 is CPSSIGAGYEQYF. For the CDR3, the DNA is TGTCCCAGTAGTATTGGGGCGGGCTACGAGCAGTACTTC.

Concerning this clonotype itself: A single base separates this from a much larger clone, so it may be a read error. V usage is TRBV11-2 and J usage is TRBJ2-7; D remains ambiguous. Germline CDR1 and CDR2: SGHAT and FQNNGV. The length of the CDR3 is 14 residues. CDR3 nucleotide sequence: TGTACCAGCAGCTTAGATATTGCAACCTACGAGCAGTGCTTC. Protein product: CTSSLDIATYEQCF.